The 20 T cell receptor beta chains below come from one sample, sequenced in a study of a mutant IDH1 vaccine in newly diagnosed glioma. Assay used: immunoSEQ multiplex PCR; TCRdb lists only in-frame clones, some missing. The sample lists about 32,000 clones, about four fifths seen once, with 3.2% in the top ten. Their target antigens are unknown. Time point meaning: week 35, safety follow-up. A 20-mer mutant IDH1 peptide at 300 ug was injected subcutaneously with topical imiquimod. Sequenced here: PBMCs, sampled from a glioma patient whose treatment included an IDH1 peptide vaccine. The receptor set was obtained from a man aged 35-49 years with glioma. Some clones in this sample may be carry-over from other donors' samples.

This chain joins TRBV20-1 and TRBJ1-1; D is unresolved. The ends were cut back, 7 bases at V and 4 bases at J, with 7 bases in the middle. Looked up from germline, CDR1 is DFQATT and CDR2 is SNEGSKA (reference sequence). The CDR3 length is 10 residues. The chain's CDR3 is CSVGPTEAFF. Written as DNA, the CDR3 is TGCAGTGTCGGGCCCACTGAAGCTTTCTTT.

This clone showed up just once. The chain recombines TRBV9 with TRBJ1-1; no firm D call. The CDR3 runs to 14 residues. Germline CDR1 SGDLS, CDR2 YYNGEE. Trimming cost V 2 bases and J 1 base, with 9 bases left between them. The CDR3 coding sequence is TGTGCCAGCAGCGTCTCCCGGAAGAACACTGAAGCTTTCTTT. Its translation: CASSVSRKNTEAFF. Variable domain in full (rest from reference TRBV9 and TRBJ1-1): DSGVTQTPKHLITATGQRVTLRCSPRSGDLSVYWYQQSLDQGLQFLIQYYNGEERAKGNILERFSAQQFPDLHSELNLSSLELGDSALYFCASSVSRKNTEAFFGQGTRLTVV.

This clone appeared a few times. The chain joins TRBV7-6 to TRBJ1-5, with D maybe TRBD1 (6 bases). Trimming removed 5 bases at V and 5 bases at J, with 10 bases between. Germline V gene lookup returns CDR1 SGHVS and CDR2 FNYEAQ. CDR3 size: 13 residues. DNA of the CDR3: TGTGCCAGCAGCACAGGACAGTATCAGCCCCAGCATTTT. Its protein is CASSTGQYQPQHF.

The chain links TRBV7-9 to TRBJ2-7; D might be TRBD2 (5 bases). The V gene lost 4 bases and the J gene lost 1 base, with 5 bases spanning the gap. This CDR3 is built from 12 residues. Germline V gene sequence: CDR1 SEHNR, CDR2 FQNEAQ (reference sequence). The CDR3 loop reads CASSWESYEQYF. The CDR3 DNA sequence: TGTGCCAGCAGCTGGGAGTCCTACGAGCAGTACTTC.

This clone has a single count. CDR3 nucleotides: TGTGCCAGTAGTACCTGGGGGCCGGGACAGCCCCAGCATTTT. It translates to CASSTWGPGQPQHF. The chain carries TRBV19 and TRBJ1-5; the D gene is possibly TRBD1 (6 bases). V was clipped by 4 bases and J by 7 bases, with 14 bases between them. Germline V lookup: CDR1 LNHDA, CDR2 SQIVND (reference sequence). The CDR3 consists of 14 residues.

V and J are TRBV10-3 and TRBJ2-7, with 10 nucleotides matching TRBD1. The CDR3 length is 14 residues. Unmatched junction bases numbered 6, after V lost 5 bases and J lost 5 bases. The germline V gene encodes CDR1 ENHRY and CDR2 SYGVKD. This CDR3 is CAISTDRGPDEQYF. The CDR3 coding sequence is TGTGCCATCAGTACCGACAGGGGGCCGGACGAGCAGTACTTC.

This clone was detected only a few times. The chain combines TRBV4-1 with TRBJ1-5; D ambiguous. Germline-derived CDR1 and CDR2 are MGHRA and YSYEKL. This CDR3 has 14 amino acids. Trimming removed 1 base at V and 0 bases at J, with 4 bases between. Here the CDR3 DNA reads TGCGCCAGCAGCCAAGGGATTAGCAATCAGCCCCAGCATTTT. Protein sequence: CASSQGISNQPQHF.

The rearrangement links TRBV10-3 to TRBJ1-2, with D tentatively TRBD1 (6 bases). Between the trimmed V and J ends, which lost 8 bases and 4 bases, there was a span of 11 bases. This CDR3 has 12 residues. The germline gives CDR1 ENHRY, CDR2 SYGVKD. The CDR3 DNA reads TGTGCCATCGATGTGGGGGCCTATGGCTACACCTTC. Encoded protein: CAIDVGAYGYTF.

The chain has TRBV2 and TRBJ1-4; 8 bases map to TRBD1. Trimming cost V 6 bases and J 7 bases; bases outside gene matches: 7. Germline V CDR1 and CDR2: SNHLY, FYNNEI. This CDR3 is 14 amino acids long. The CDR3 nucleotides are TGTGCCAGCAGGACAGGGGCATTGGCTGAAAAACTGTTTTTT. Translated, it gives CASRTGALAEKLFF.

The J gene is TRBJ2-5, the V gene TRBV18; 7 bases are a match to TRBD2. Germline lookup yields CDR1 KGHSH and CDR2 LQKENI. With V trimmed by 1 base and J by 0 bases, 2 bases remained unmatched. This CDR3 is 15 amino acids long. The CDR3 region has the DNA TGTGCCAGCTCACCACGTGGGGGGGACCAAGAGACCCAGTACTTC. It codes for CASSPRGGDQETQYF.

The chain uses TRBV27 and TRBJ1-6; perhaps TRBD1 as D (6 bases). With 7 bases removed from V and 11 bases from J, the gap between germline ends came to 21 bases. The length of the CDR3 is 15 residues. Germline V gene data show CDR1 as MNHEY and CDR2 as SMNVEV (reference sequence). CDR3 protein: CASTNTGGAGTPLHF. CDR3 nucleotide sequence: TGTGCCAGCACGAATACGGGGGGCGCAGGTACACCCCTCCACTTT.

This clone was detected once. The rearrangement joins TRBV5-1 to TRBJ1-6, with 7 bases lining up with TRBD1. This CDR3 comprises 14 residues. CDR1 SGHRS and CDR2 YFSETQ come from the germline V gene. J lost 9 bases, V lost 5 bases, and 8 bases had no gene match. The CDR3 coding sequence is TGCGCCAGCAGACTTCCGGGACAGTCTTCACCCCTCCACTTT. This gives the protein CASRLPGQSSPLHF.

CDR3 protein: CANLLLGKGKRAGFEAFF. In DNA, the CDR3 is TGTGCCAACCTCTTATTGGGGAAGGGAAAACGGGCTGGCTTTGAAGCTTTCTTT. This chain joins TRBV2 and TRBJ1-1, with D hard to call. The V gene's germline CDR1 is SNHLY and CDR2 FYNNEI. V was shortened by 10 bases and J by 7 bases, with 34 bases between the two germline ends. The CDR3 extends over 18 amino acids.

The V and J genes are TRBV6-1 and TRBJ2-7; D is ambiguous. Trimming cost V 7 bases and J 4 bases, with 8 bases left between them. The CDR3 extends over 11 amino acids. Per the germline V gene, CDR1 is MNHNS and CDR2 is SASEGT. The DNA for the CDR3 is TGTGCCAGCAAAAGAGATTACGAGCAGTACTTC. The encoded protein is CASKRDYEQYF.

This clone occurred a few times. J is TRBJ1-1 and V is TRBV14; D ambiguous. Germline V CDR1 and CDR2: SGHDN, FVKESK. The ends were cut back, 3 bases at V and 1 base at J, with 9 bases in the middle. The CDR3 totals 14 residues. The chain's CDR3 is CASSQGMGNTEAFF. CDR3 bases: TGTGCCAGCAGCCAGGGGATGGGGAACACTGAAGCTTTCTTT.

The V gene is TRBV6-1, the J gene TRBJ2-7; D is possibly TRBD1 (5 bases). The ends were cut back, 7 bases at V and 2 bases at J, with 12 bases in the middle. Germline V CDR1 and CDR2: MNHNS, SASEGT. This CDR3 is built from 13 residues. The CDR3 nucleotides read TGTGCCAGCACCGAGCAGGGCACCTACGAGCAGTACTTC. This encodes CASTEQGTYEQYF.

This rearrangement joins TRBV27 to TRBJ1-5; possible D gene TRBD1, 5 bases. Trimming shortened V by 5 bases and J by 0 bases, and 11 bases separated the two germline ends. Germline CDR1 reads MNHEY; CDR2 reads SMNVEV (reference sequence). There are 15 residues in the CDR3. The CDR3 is CASSRQGNSNQPQHF. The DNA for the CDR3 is TGTGCCAGCAGTCGGCAGGGCAATAGCAATCAGCCCCAGCATTTT.

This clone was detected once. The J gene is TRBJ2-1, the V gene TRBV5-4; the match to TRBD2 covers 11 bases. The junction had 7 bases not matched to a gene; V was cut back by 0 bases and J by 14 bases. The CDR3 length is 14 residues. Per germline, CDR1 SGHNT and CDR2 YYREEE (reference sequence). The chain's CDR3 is CASSLGGSGGVEFF. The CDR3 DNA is TGTGCCAGCAGCTTGGGTGGTAGCGGGGGGGTCGAGTTCTTC.

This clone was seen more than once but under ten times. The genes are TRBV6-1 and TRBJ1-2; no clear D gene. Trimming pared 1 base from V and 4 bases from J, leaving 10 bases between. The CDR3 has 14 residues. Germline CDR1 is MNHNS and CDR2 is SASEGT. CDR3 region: CASSEGPRSYGYTF. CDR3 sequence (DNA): TGTGCCAGCAGTGAAGGCCCAAGATCCTATGGCTACACCTTC.

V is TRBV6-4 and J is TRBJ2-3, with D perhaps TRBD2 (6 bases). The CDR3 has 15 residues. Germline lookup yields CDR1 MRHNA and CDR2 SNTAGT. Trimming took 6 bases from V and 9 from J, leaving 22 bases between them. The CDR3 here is CASSQRRAPGGTQYF. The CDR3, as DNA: TGTGCCAGCAGCCAACGCCGGGCTCCCGGGGGAACGCAGTATTTT.